Shown below are 24 T cell receptor beta chains from a single sample sequenced in a study of T-cell memory formation after mild COVID-19. TCRdb redid the calling of the 5' RACE reads with MiXCR, one entry per CDR3 protein. This table has just over 350,000 distinct CDR3 sequences, roughly 14% appearing once. Source material: PBMCs or a T cell subset sorted from them (not recorded which). Source of these receptors: a man between 18 and 29 years old who had mild COVID-19 (a few samples of this study predate the infection). Cell type and time point are not known.

This chain links TRBV20-1 with TRBJ1-3, with unresolved D. The CDR3 is 13 amino acids. Germline CDR1 and CDR2: DFQATT and SNEGSKA (reference sequence). The V end was cut by 0 bases, the J end by 8 bases, with 11 bases between. In nucleotides, the CDR3 is TGCAGTGCTAGAGACTTCTCTAAAGACACCATATATTTT. Its translation is CSARDFSKDTIYF.

CDR3 nucleotide sequence: TGTGCCAGCAGCCGTGGACTAGCGGGGTACTCCTACGAGCAGTACTTC. It specifies CASSRGLAGYSYEQYF. The chain joins TRBV7-2 to TRBJ2-7, with 12 bases matching TRBD2. V lost 5 bases to trimming and J lost 0 bases; unmatched junction nucleotides: 5. Germline assignment: CDR1 SGHTA and CDR2 FQGNSA. This CDR3 has 16 amino acids.

This clonotype was seen a handful of times. The chain has TRBV2 and TRBJ2-1; tentative D call: TRBD1 (5 bases). Germline V gives CDR1 SNHLY, CDR2 FYNNEI. V was pared by 5 bases and J by 12 bases, with 14 bases between. The CDR3 sequence is 12 residues long. The CDR3 is CASSLGTGWQFF. The CDR3 region has the DNA TGTGCCAGCAGTTTAGGTACAGGTTGGCAGTTCTTC.

This clonotype turned up a few times. V gene TRBV4-1 combines with J gene TRBJ1-2; D unresolved. There are 16 residues in the CDR3. Trimming took 1 base from V and 1 from J, leaving 13 bases between them. CDR1 MGHRA and CDR2 YSYEKL come from the germline V gene. The chain's CDR3 is CASSQGHSHRNYGYTF. CDR3 coding DNA: TGCGCCAGCAGCCAAGGTCATTCTCACCGTAACTATGGCTACACCTTC.

This clonotype has only a few counts. This chain links TRBV29-1 with TRBJ2-7, with D tentatively TRBD2 (5 bases). The ends were cut back, 4 bases at V and 3 bases at J, with 7 bases in the middle. Germline V gives CDR1 SQVTM, CDR2 ANQGSEA. The CDR3 sequence is 11 residues long. The CDR3 is CSVGAGYEQYF. The CDR3 coding sequence is TGCAGCGTTGGCGCGGGCTACGAGCAGTACTTC.

The rearrangement links TRBV4-3 to TRBJ1-2; the D gene is possibly TRBD1 (6 bases). CDR3 length: 16 residues. Trimming stripped 2 bases from V and 0 bases from J, with 13 bases between. Germline CDR1 LGHNA, CDR2 YSLEER. For the CDR3, the DNA is TGCGCCAGCAGCCAACTCCCAGGGGCGCCTAACTATGGCTACACCTTC. Translation gives CASSQLPGAPNYGYTF.

The chain couples TRBV19 to TRBJ2-7; D unresolved. Germline V CDR1 and CDR2: LNHDA, SQIVND (reference sequence). Trimming pared 3 bases from V and 0 bases from J, leaving 9 bases between. This CDR3 has 14 amino acids. CDR3 region: CASSINWSSYEQYF. CDR3 bases: TGTGCCAGTAGTATTAATTGGAGCTCCTACGAGCAGTACTTC.

This chain uses TRBV9 with TRBJ2-3; D is perhaps TRBD1 (5 bases). This CDR3 spans 16 amino acids. Germline CDR1 and CDR2: SGDLS and YYNGEE. V lost 0 bases, J lost 2 bases, and 13 bases lay in between. The CDR3 nucleotides read TGTGCCAGCAGCGTAGGACCTCAGGGTTCCACAGATACGCAGTATTTT. It is translated as CASSVGPQGSTDTQYF. The full variable domain, completed using reference TRBV9 and TRBJ2-3, is DSGVTQTPKHLITATGQRVTLRCSPRSGDLSVYWYQQSLDQGLQFLIQYYNGEERAKGNILERFSAQQFPDLHSELNLSSLELGDSALYFCASSVGPQGSTDTQYFGPGTRLTVL.

V usage is TRBV5-1 and J usage is TRBJ1-2; the D gene is possibly TRBD1 (6 bases). This CDR3 contains 15 residues. CDR1 and CDR2 from the germline V gene are SGHRS and YFSETQ. Trimming removed 2 bases from V and 3 bases from J, with 14 bases in between. The DNA for the CDR3 is TGCGCCAGCAGCTTCGGGACACCGCTGCACTATGGCTACACCTTC. Protein product: CASSFGTPLHYGYTF.

V is TRBV10-3 and J is TRBJ1-2; no clear D gene. Germline V gene data show CDR1 as ENHRY and CDR2 as SYGVKD. This CDR3 region has 15 residues. V lost 6 bases to trimming and J lost 1 base, with 15 bases between them. CDR3 DNA sequence: TGTGCCATCAGGGGGTCAAGTTACCTTAACTATGGCTACACCTTC. Protein: CAIRGSSYLNYGYTF.

V usage is TRBV10-3 and J usage is TRBJ2-3, with 8 bases fitting TRBD1. The germline V gene has CDR1 ENHRY and CDR2 SYGVKD. CDR3 length equals 23 residues. Losses at the gene ends were 4 bases for V and 0 bases for J; bases not matched to a gene: 27. CDR3 in amino acids: CAISAPGQVDSNRPLPSTDTQYF. As DNA, the CDR3 is TGTGCCATCAGTGCTCCGGGACAGGTGGACTCCAACAGACCCTTACCAAGCACAGATACGCAGTATTTT.

The chain carries TRBV15 and TRBJ2-3; no definite D call. V lost 0 bases to trimming and J lost 5 bases, with 12 bases between them. This CDR3 has 15 residues. Germline-derived CDR1 and CDR2 are LNHNV and YYDKDF (reference sequence). CDR3 in DNA: TGTGCCACCAGCAGAGAGGGCAGCCAGAGAGATACGCAGTATTTT. Translated, it gives CATSREGSQRDTQYF.

V gene TRBV9 combines with J gene TRBJ2-3; possibly TRBD2 for D (6 bases). V was cut by 3 bases and J by 6 bases, with 17 bases left in between. This CDR3 comprises 15 residues. Germline lookup yields CDR1 SGDLS and CDR2 YYNGEE. The CDR3 bases are TGTGCCAGCAGCGCGACAGACGACGGAGGGGATACGCAGTATTTT. It codes for CASSATDDGGDTQYF.

This clonotype has a handful of counts. The chain combines TRBV30 with TRBJ2-7, with 9 bases aligning to TRBD2. Germline V gene lookup returns CDR1 GTSNPN and CDR2 SVGIG (reference sequence). This CDR3 has 17 amino acids. V shed 0 bases and J 8 bases; nucleotides not matched to a gene: 17. The CDR3 DNA reads as TGTGCCTGGAGTGTAACTGGTCTAGCGGGGTCCTACGGGAAGCAGTACTTC. It is translated as CAWSVTGLAGSYGKQYF.

The chain carries TRBV10-3 and TRBJ1-5; D is undetermined. Trimming pared 4 bases from V and 0 bases from J, leaving 10 bases between. CDR3 length equals 15 residues. Germline CDR1 and CDR2: ENHRY and SYGVKD. Written as DNA, the CDR3 is TGTGCCATCAGTGCAACAGACCTTAGCAATCAGCCCCAGCATTTT. Encoded protein: CAISATDLSNQPQHF.

The CDR3 loop reads CASSQGGPGDTQYF. CDR3 coding DNA: TGTGCCAGCAGCCAAGGGGGGCCGGGAGATACGCAGTATTTT. This chain joins TRBV4-2 and TRBJ2-3; D might be TRBD1 (6 bases). V shed 1 base and J shed 5 bases, with 10 bases lying between them. Germline CDR1 reads LGHNA; CDR2 reads YNFKEQ. This CDR3 region has 14 residues.

This clonotype was seen many times. This chain links TRBV12-3 or TRBV12-4 with TRBJ1-6, with D tentatively TRBD1 (5 bases). The V and J ends lost 3 bases and 1 base respectively, with 7 bases between them. The CDR3 consists of 15 residues. CDR3 sequence (DNA): TGTGCCAGCAGTTTGACAGTATCCTATAATTCACCCCTCCACTTT. Amino acid sequence: CASSLTVSYNSPLHF.

This clonotype showed up just a few times. The rearrangement joins TRBV5-1 to TRBJ2-2; D uncertain. V was cut by 1 base and J by 6 bases, with 4 bases left in between. Germline loops: CDR1 SGHRS, CDR2 YFSETQ. This CDR3 spans 12 amino acids. CDR3 nucleotides: TGCGCCAGCAGCTTGAATGCCGGGGAGCTGTTTTTT. Translated, it gives CASSLNAGELFF.

The chain couples TRBV7-3 to TRBJ1-3; D uncertain. The CDR3 has 13 residues. V shed 5 bases and J shed 2 bases, with 7 bases lying between them. CDR1 is SGHTA, CDR2 FQGTGA, per germline. CDR3: CASSLLTGNTIYF. For the CDR3, the DNA is TGTGCCAGCAGCCTCTTGACTGGAAACACCATATATTTT.

The V call is TRBV11-2, the J call TRBJ2-1; D ambiguous. This CDR3 is 13 amino acids long. Germline V gene data show CDR1 as SGHAT and CDR2 as FQNNGV. Trimming removed 5 bases from V and 7 bases from J, with 12 bases in between. CDR3 nucleotides: TGTGCCAGCAGCCCCCCGATGTTGAATGAGCAGTTCTTC. It specifies CASSPPMLNEQFF.

The chain combines TRBV6-5 with TRBJ2-1; the match to TRBD2 covers 11 bases. The CDR3 is 15 residues long. CDR1 MNHEY and CDR2 SVGAGI come from the germline V gene. After removal of 6 bases from V and 8 bases from J, the junction contained 9 bases not matched to a gene. In DNA, the CDR3 is TGTGCCAGCAGACTTAGACTAGCGGGGCCAGATGAGCAGTTCTTC. It yields the protein CASRLRLAGPDEQFF.

The table lists this clonotype with a few counts. The chain links TRBV2 to TRBJ2-2, with no clear D. The CDR3 sequence is 11 residues long. Trimming left V 4 bases short and J 13 bases short, with 10 bases between. Germline V gives CDR1 SNHLY, CDR2 FYNNEI. The CDR3 bases are TGTGCCAGCAGTGTTCTGGGTGCGCTGTTTTTT. This gives the protein CASSVLGALFF.

The chain joins TRBV18 to TRBJ2-7; 8 bases match TRBD1. Germline lookup yields CDR1 KGHSH and CDR2 LQKENI. The CDR3 is made up of 13 amino acids. After removal of 3 bases from V and 5 bases from J, the junction contained 3 bases not matched to a gene. CDR3: CASSPEGQDEQYV. In DNA form, the CDR3 reads TGTGCCAGCTCACCCGAGGGACAGGACGAGCAGTACGTC.

Only a few counts were recorded for this clonotype. This chain links TRBV14 with TRBJ1-1; D unresolved. This CDR3 has 14 amino acids. Trimming took 5 bases from V and 1 from J, leaving 11 bases between them. Germline CDR1 is SGHDN and CDR2 is FVKESK. The CDR3 reads CASSESVANTEAFF. DNA for the CDR3: TGTGCCAGCAGCGAAAGTGTGGCGAACACTGAAGCTTTCTTT.